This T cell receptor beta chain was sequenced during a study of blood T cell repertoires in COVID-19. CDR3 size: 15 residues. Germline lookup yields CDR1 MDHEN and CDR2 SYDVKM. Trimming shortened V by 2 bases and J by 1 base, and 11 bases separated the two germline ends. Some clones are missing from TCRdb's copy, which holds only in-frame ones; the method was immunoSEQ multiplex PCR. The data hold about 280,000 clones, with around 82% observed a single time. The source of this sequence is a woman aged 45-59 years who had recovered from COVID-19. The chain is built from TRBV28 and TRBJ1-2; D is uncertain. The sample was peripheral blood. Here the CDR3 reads CASSLAESFNYGYTF. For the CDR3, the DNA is TGTGCCAGCAGTTTAGCGGAGTCGTTTAACTATGGCTACACCTTC.